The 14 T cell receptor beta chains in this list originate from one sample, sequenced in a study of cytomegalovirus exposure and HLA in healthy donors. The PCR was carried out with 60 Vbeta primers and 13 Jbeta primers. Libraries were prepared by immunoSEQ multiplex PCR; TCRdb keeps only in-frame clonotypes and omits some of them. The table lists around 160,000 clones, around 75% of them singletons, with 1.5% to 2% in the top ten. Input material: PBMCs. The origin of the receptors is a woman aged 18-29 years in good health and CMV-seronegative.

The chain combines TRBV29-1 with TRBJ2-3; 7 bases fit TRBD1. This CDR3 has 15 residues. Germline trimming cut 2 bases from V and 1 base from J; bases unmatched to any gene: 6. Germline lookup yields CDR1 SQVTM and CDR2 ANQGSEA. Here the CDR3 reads CSVELGQLGTDTQYF. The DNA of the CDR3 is TGCAGCGTTGAACTGGGACAGCTAGGCACAGATACGCAGTATTTT.

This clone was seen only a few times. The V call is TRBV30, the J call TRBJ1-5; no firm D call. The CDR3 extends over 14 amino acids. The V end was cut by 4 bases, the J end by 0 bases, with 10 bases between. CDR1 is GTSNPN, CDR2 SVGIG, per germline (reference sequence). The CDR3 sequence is CAWNGEYSNQPQHF. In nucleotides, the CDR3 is TGTGCCTGGAATGGAGAGTATAGCAATCAGCCCCAGCATTTT.

The CDR3 coding sequence is TGCAGCGTTACAGGGGGCGTTAACTATGGCTACACCTTC. Translation gives CSVTGGVNYGYTF. This chain links TRBV29-1 with TRBJ1-2; 9 bases align to TRBD1. The CDR3 spans 13 residues. Unmatched junction bases numbered 2, after V lost 5 bases and J lost 1 base. Germline V gives CDR1 SQVTM, CDR2 ANQGSEA.

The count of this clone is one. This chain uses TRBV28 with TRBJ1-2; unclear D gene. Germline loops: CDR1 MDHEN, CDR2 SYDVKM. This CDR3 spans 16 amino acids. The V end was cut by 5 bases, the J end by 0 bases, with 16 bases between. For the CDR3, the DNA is TGTGCCAGCAGTATCGGACGGGGAAATCCTAACTATGGCTACACCTTC. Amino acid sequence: CASSIGRGNPNYGYTF.

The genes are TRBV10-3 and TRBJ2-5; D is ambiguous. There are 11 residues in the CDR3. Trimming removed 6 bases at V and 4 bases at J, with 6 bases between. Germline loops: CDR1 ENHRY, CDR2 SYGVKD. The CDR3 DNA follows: TGTGCCATCAGCAGAGGAGAGACCCAGTACTTC. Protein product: CAISRGETQYF.

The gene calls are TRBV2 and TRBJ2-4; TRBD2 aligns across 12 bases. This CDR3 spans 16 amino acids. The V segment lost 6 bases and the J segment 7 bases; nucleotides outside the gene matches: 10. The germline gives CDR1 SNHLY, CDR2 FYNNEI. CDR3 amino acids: CASRAYRLAGENIQYF. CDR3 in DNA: TGTGCCAGCAGGGCCTACCGACTAGCGGGAGAGAACATTCAGTACTTC. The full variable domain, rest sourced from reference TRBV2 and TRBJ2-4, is EPEVTQTPSHQVTQMGQEVILRCVPISNHLYFYWYRQILGQKVEFLVSFYNNEISEKSEIFDDQFSVERPDGSNFTLKIRSTKLEDSAMYFCASRAYRLAGENIQYFGAGTRLSVL.

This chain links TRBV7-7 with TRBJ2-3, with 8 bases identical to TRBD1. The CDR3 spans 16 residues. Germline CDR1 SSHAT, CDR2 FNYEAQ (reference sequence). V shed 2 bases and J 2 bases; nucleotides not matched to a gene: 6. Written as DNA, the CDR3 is TGTGCCAGCAGCTTAAGTCGGACAGGGAACACAGATACGCAGTATTTT. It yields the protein CASSLSRTGNTDTQYF.

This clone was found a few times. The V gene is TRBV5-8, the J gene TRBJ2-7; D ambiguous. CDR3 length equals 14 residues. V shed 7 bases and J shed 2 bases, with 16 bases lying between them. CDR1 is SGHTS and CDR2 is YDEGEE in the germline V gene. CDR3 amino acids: CASALLLAAYEQYV. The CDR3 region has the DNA TGTGCCAGCGCGCTCTTGTTAGCTGCCTACGAGCAGTACGTC.

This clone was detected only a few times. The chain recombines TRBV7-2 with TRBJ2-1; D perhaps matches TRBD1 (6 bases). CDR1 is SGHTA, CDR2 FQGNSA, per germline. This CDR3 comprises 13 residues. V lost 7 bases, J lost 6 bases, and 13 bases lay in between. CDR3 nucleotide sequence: TGTGCCAGCACCCTCACCAGGGGCAATGAGCAGTTCTTC. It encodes CASTLTRGNEQFF.

CDR3 coding DNA: TGTGCCAGCAGCTGGAGTGCTATGGGGCAGGGAAAAAACAATGAGCAGTTCTTC. It yields the protein CASSWSAMGQGKNNEQFF. The chain uses TRBV7-2 and TRBJ2-1, with a weak D call TRBD1 (5 bases). The CDR3 runs 18 residues. Trimming stripped 4 bases from V and 5 bases from J, with 24 bases between. CDR1 and CDR2 from the germline V gene are SGHTA and FQGNSA.

Here the CDR3 DNA reads TGCGCCAGCAGCCAAGAAATCCCTAGCGGGGGAGTGGGCAATGAGCAGTTCTTC. This encodes CASSQEIPSGGVGNEQFF. The chain employs TRBV4-3 and TRBJ2-1, with TRBD2 matching 10 bases. Germline lookup yields CDR1 LGHNA and CDR2 YSLEER. The length of the CDR3 is 18 residues. The trim removed 0 bases at V and 6 bases at J, leaving 11 bases unmatched.

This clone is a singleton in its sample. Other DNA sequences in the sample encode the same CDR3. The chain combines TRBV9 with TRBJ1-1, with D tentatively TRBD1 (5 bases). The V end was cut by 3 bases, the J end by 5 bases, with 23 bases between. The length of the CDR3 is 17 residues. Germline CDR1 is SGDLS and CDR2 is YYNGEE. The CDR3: CASSGRRGDSGSTEAFF. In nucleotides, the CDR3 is TGTGCCAGCAGCGGACGTCGAGGGGACTCGGGGAGTACTGAAGCTTTCTTT.

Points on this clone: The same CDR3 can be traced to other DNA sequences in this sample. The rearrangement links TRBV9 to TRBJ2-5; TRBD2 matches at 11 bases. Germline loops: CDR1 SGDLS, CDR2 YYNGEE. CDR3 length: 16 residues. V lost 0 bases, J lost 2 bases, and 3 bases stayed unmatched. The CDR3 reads CASSVGLAGGQETQYF. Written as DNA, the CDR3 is TGTGCCAGCAGCGTAGGGCTAGCGGGGGGACAAGAGACCCAGTACTTC.

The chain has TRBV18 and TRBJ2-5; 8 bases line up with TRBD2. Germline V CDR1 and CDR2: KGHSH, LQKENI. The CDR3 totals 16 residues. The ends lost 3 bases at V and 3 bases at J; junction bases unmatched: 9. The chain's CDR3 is CASSPFSGDIKETQYF. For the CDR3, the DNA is TGTGCCAGCTCACCGTTTAGCGGGGATATAAAAGAGACCCAGTACTTC. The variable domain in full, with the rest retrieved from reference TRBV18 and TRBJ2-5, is NAGVMQNPRHLVRRRGQEARLRCSPMKGHSHVYWYRQLPEEGLKFMVYLQKENIIDESGMPKERFSAEFPKEGPSILRIQQVVRGDSAAYFCASSPFSGDIKETQYFGPGTRLLVL.